This T cell receptor beta chain is drawn from a study of T cell responses to AZD1222 COVID-19 vaccine. Libraries were prepared by immunoSEQ multiplex PCR; TCRdb keeps only in-frame clonotypes and omits some of them. The sample lists around 100,000 clones; roughly 86% were seen once. This receptor was identified in an adult who received the MenACWY meningococcal vaccine as a control. The sample was peripheral blood, taken 28 days after the second dose of the MenACWY control vaccine.

The CDR3 DNA is TGTGCCAGCAGTTCATCCCCTAGCGGGACTAGCACAGATACGCAGTATTTT. Translating gives CASSSSPSGTSTDTQYF. V usage is TRBV27 and J usage is TRBJ2-3, with 9 positions matching TRBD2. Losses at the gene ends were 4 bases for V and 0 bases for J; bases not matched to a gene: 8. CDR1 and CDR2 (germline): MNHEY, SMNVEV (reference sequence). This CDR3 spans 17 amino acids.